This T cell receptor beta chain was sequenced for a study of post-analysis software for immune sequencing data. Overall study results and limits: Patients had higher frequencies than controls of five TRBV segments, including TRBV5-6, TRBV5-1 and TRBV20-1.

As concerns this clonotype: Antigen specificity is unknown.

V lost 6 bases, J lost 0 bases, and 8 bases stayed unmatched. This CDR3 is built from 15 residues. Germline V gene sequence: CDR1 SEHNR, CDR2 FQNEAQ (reference sequence). Unique molecular identifiers were present in the TCR beta cDNA libraries. TCRdb passed the PCR reads through MiXCR, listing each CDR3 protein once. Of 600,000 to 750,000 distinct CDR3 sequences listed, around 60% are singletons. The clonotype comes from a girl between 2 and 10 years old with multiple sclerosis. Sample: blood. V usage is TRBV7-9 and J usage is TRBJ2-7; TRBD1 matches at 7 bases. The CDR3 DNA follows: TGTGCCAGCAGTTCGCCGACAGGGCCCTCCTACGAGCAGTACTTC. Protein sequence: CASSSPTGPSYEQYF. The complete variable domain, with remaining parts taken from reference TRBV7-9 and TRBJ2-7, reads DTGVSQNPRHKITKRGQNVTFRCDPISEHNRLYWYRQTLGQGPEFLTYFQNEAQLEKSRLLSDRFSAERPKGSFSTLEIQRTEQGDSAMYLCASSSPTGPSYEQYFGPGTRLTVT.